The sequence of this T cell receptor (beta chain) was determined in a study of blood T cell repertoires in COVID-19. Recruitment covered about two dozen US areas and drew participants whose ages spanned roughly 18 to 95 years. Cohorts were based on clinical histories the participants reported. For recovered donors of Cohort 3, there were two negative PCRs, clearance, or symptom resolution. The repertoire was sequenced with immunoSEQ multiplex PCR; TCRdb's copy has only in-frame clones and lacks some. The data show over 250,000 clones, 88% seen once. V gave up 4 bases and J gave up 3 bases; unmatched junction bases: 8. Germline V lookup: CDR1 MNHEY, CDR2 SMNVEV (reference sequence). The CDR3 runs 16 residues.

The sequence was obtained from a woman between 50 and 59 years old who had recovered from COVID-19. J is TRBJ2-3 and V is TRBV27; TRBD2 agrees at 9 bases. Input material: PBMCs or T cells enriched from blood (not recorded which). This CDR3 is CASSSSTSGRTDTQYF. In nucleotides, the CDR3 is TGTGCCAGCAGTTCCTCGACTAGCGGCAGAACAGATACGCAGTATTTT.